These T cell receptor beta chains were read from a single sample in a study of blood T cell repertoires in COVID-19. TCRdb keeps only in-frame clones here, not all; method: immunoSEQ multiplex PCR. The sample consists of about 240,000 clones, 82% of them appearing once. Sequences were obtained from peripheral blood. These receptors were collected from a woman in her sixties or seventies with active or convalescent COVID-19. Each CDR3 is given with its conserved first and last residue. A D gene is named only where the DNA matches it firmly. Clone size appears in some rows only: once, few, many, or a class for an expanded clone.

D	size	J	V	CDR3	DNA
.	.	TRBJ2-3	TRBV5-1	CASREGGLGDTQYF	TGCGCCAGCAGGGAGGGGGGGCTTGGAGATACGCAGTATTTT
.	.	TRBJ2-1	TRBV3-1/TRBV3-2	CASSQYSYNEQFF	TGTGCCAGCAGCCAATACAGCTACAATGAGCAGTTCTTC
.	.	TRBJ1-1	TRBV3-1/TRBV3-2	CASSQTFDRFEAFF	TGTGCCAGCAGCCAAACGTTTGATCGGTTTGAAGCTTTCTTT
.	.	TRBJ1-1	TRBV29-1	CSVTRDIGNTEAFF	TGCAGCGTAACCAGGGACATAGGGAACACTGAAGCTTTCTTT
TRBD2	once	TRBJ2-5	TRBV3-1/TRBV3-2	CASSVAGQETQYF	TGTGCCAGCAGCGTAGCGGGGCAAGAGACCCAGTACTTC
TRBD1	.	TRBJ2-1	TRBV27	CASRQTGGGEQFF	TGTGCCAGCAGGCAGACAGGGGGCGGTGAGCAGTTCTTC
TRBD1	.	TRBJ2-2	TRBV7-3	CASSIQGPNTGELFF	TGTGCCAGCAGCATACAGGGGCCCAACACCGGGGAGCTGTTTTTT
.	.	TRBJ1-1	TRBV5-6	CASSLGRGTEAFF	TGTGCCAGCAGCTTAGGGCGGGGTACTGAAGCTTTCTTT
.	.	TRBJ1-3	TRBV10-3	CAISAVSGNTIYF	TGTGCCATCAGCGCAGTCTCTGGAAACACCATATATTTT
.	.	TRBJ2-1	TRBV5-1	CASSLAGHTEQFF	TGCGCCAGCAGCTTGGCCGGTCATACTGAGCAGTTCTTC
.	.	TRBJ2-7	TRBV5-1	CASSMLTGEGEQYF	TGCGCCAGCAGCATGCTGACAGGGGAGGGCGAGCAGTACTTC
.	.	TRBJ1-2	TRBV19	CASNAGRPNYGYTF	TGTGCCAGTAATGCGGGGAGGCCCAACTATGGCTACACCTTC
.	.	TRBJ1-1	TRBV6-5	CASSYEGGHTEAFF	TGTGCCAGCAGTTACGAGGGAGGGCACACTGAAGCTTTCTTT
.	.	TRBJ2-7	TRBV11-3	CASIPRDEQYF	TGTGCCAGCATCCCAAGAGACGAGCAGTACTTC
.	.	TRBJ1-4	TRBV7-3	CASSPRGTPGEKLFF	TGTGCCAGCAGCCCAAGGGGGACCCCGGGGGAAAAACTGTTTTTT
TRBD2	.	TRBJ2-2	TRBV7-3	CASSPGTSGVSGELFF	TGTGCCAGCAGCCCCGGGACTAGCGGGGTTAGCGGGGAGCTGTTTTTT
.	.	TRBJ1-2	TRBV7-2	CASSSTRQTYGYTF	TGTGCCAGCAGCTCAACACGACAGACTTATGGCTACACCTTC
.	many	TRBJ1-2	TRBV7-3	CASSLAPTYGYTF	TGTGCCAGCAGCTTGGCACCGACTTATGGCTACACCTTC
TRBD2	.	TRBJ2-5	TRBV3-1/TRBV3-2	CASKYTGGGPRETQYF	TGTGCCAGCAAATATACCGGCGGGGGGCCCCGGGAGACCCAGTACTTC
.	.	TRBJ2-7	TRBV5-1	CASSLASQGPYEQYF	TGCGCCAGCAGCTTGGCAAGCCAGGGTCCCTACGAGCAGTACTTC
TRBD1	.	TRBJ2-2	TRBV9	CASSAWDRGTGELFF	TGTGCCAGCAGCGCATGGGACAGGGGCACCGGGGAGCTGTTTTTT
.	.	TRBJ2-1	TRBV7-2	CASSRSGVHNEQFF	TGTGCCAGCAGCCGTTCCGGGGTCCACAATGAGCAGTTCTTC
TRBD1	.	TRBJ2-6	TRBV30	CAWGQGYSSGANVLTF	TGTGCCTGGGGACAGGGTTACTCCTCTGGGGCCAACGTCCTGACTTTC
.	once	TRBJ1-5	TRBV7-3	CVLPILGWNQPQHF	TGTGTCCTACCTATTCTGGGCTGGAACCAGCCCCAGCATTTT
TRBD2	.	TRBJ2-1	TRBV18	CASSPLFLGGSYNEQFF	TGTGCCAGCTCACCACTGTTTCTGGGGGGGTCCTACAATGAGCAGTTCTTC
TRBD2	.	TRBJ2-5	TRBV2	CASLRGGGQETQYF	TGTGCCAGCCTTCGTGGGGGGGGGCAAGAGACCCAGTACTTC
TRBD1	.	TRBJ1-2	TRBV7-9	CASSLGPGGAYGYTF	TGTGCCAGCAGCTTAGGGCCAGGGGGCGCCTATGGCTACACCTTC
.	.	TRBJ2-1	TRBV27	CASSSFYYNEQFF	TGTGCCAGCAGTTCCTTTTATTACAATGAGCAGTTCTTC
.	.	TRBJ2-3	TRBV9	CASSSGDTQYF	TGTGCCAGCAGCTCGGGGGATACGCAGTATTTT
TRBD2	.	TRBJ2-1	TRBV3-1/TRBV3-2	CASSQRLAGAFINNEQFF	TGTGCCAGCAGCCAGCGACTAGCGGGGGCATTTATCAACAATGAGCAGTTCTTC
TRBD1	.	TRBJ2-1	TRBV7-3	CASSLTGQGTGEQFF	TGTGCCAGCAGCTTAACGGGACAGGGGACGGGGGAGCAGTTCTTC
TRBD2	.	TRBJ2-1	TRBV4-2	CASSRRRGGDYNEQFF	TGTGCCAGCAGCCGCCGGCGCGGGGGGGACTACAATGAGCAGTTCTTC
TRBD2	.	TRBJ2-3	TRBV9	CASSEPSGPGTDTQYF	TGTGCCAGCAGCGAGCCTAGCGGGCCCGGCACAGATACGCAGTATTTT
.	once	TRBJ2-2	TRBV5-1	CASRYTLSNTGELFF	TGCGCCAGCAGGTACACCCTTTCTAACACCGGGGAGCTGTTTTTT
.	.	TRBJ2-3	TRBV11-2	CASRTWALSDTQYF	TGTGCCAGCCGTACCTGGGCTTTATCAGATACGCAGTATTTT
.	.	TRBJ1-2	TRBV19	CASSPLTGYYGYTF	TGTGCCAGTAGTCCACTGACAGGCTACTATGGCTACACCTTC
.	.	TRBJ2-3	TRBV4-1	CASSQAGGRRPADTQYF	TGCGCCAGCAGCCAAGCGGGGGGCCGGAGGCCAGCAGATACGCAGTATTTT
.	.	TRBJ1-2	TRBV2	CASSVEDSYGYTF	TGTGCCAGCAGTGTGGAAGACAGCTATGGCTACACCTTC
TRBD1	.	TRBJ1-4	TRBV11-2	CASSSWGTGGPNEKLFF	TGTGCCAGCAGCTCCTGGGGGACAGGGGGCCCTAATGAAAAACTGTTTTTT